The 15 T cell receptor beta chains below were found in one sample sequenced in a study of cytomegalovirus exposure and HLA in healthy donors. Primers included in the PCR were 60 Vbeta and 13 Jbeta primers. The table came from immunoSEQ multiplex PCR; TCRdb's copy has only in-frame clones and leaves some out. The sample includes about 190,000 clones, around 88% of them seen just once. The sequenced sample was PBMCs. The receptor source for this set is a man between 35 and 55 years old in good health and CMV-seropositive.

The chain combines TRBV13 with TRBJ2-3, with D perhaps matching TRBD1 (6 bases). The V end was cut by 5 bases, the J end by 3 bases, with 15 bases between. This CDR3 has 15 amino acids. Germline CDR1 reads PRHDT; CDR2 reads FYEKMQ (reference sequence). In nucleotides, the CDR3 is TGTGCCAGCAGCCACTCAGGGGCTTCGACAGATACGCAGTATTTT. It translates to CASSHSGASTDTQYF. The whole variable domain, remainder taken from reference TRBV13 and TRBJ2-3, is AAGVIQSPRHLIKEKRETATLKCYPIPRHDTVYWYQQGPGQDPQFLISFYEKMQSDKGSIPDRFSAQQFSDYHSELNMSSLELGDSALYFCASSHSGASTDTQYFGPGTRLTVL.

The genes are TRBV20-1 and TRBJ2-7; TRBD1 is a possible D gene (5 bases). Trimming cost V 5 bases and J 3 bases, with 8 bases left between them. The CDR3 runs to 11 residues. Germline V CDR1 and CDR2: DFQATT, SNEGSKA (reference sequence). The CDR3 region has the DNA TGCAGTGCTCCCGACAGCTACGAGCAGTACTTC. Protein sequence: CSAPDSYEQYF.

The chain couples TRBV5-1 to TRBJ1-1, with a weak D call TRBD1 (6 bases). V gave up 3 bases and J gave up 1 base, with 13 bases separating them. This CDR3 has 15 amino acids. CDR1 and CDR2 (germline): SGHRS, YFSETQ. DNA of the CDR3: TGCGCCAGCAGCTACCCGGGACAAGGGAACACTGAAGCTTTCTTT. Translating it yields CASSYPGQGNTEAFF. The full variable domain, in which reference TRBV5-1 and TRBJ1-1 provide the parts outside the CDR3, is KAGVTQTPRYLIKTRGQQVTLSCSPISGHRSVSWYQQTPGQGLQFLFEYFSETQRNKGNFPGRFSGRQFSNSRSEMNVSTLELGDSALYLCASSYPGQGNTEAFFGQGTRLTVV.

The rearrangement joins TRBV5-1 to TRBJ2-1, with TRBD2 identical over 8 bases. Per the germline V gene, CDR1 is SGHRS and CDR2 is YFSETQ. V gave up 4 bases and J gave up 3 bases; unmatched junction bases: 9. CDR3 length: 16 amino acids. The CDR3 DNA reads as TGCGCCAGCAGCCCGGGACTAGTGGGAGTCTACAATGAGCAGTTCTTC. It yields the protein CASSPGLVGVYNEQFF.

The gene calls are TRBV13 and TRBJ2-1; D is ambiguous. This CDR3 region has 17 residues. V gave up 2 bases and J gave up 2 bases, with 16 bases separating them. CDR1 PRHDT and CDR2 FYEKMQ come from the germline V gene (reference sequence). CDR3 residues: CASSLSVMSTAYNEQFF. The CDR3 DNA follows: TGTGCCAGCAGCTTAAGTGTGATGTCAACAGCCTACAATGAGCAGTTCTTC.

The rearrangement uses TRBV18 and TRBJ1-5; 7 bases align to TRBD1. The CDR3 spans 15 residues. From germline, CDR1 is KGHSH and CDR2 LQKENI. V shed 2 bases, J shed 5 bases, and the junction held 6 bases outside the gene matches. The CDR3 reads CASSPTTGFDQPQHF. In DNA, the CDR3 is TGTGCCAGCTCACCAACGACAGGGTTCGATCAGCCCCAGCATTTT.

The V call is TRBV14, the J call TRBJ2-2; D is unresolved. The CDR3 loop spans 15 amino acids. Trimming stripped 4 bases from V and 4 bases from J, with 13 bases between. Germline V lookup: CDR1 SGHDN, CDR2 FVKESK. The CDR3 bases are TGTGCCAGCAGCCCTATAACAGAACCCACCGGGGAGCTGTTTTTT. It specifies CASSPITEPTGELFF. The whole variable domain, filled in from reference TRBV14 and TRBJ2-2, reads EAGVTQFPSHSVIEKGQTVTLRCDPISGHDNLYWYRRVMGKEIKFLLHFVKESKQDESGMPNNRFLAERTGGTYSTLKVQPAELEDSGVYFCASSPITEPTGELFFGEGSRLTVL.

V usage is TRBV15 and J usage is TRBJ2-5, with 7 nucleotides matching TRBD2. The germline CDR1 and CDR2 sequences are LNHNV and YYDKDF (reference sequence). V trimming: 5 bases; J trimming: 3 bases; junction bases outside the gene matches: 15. This CDR3 is built from 17 residues. CDR3 loop: CATSVAQYGLGEETQYF. In nucleotides, the CDR3 is TGTGCCACCAGCGTCGCTCAGTACGGACTAGGCGAAGAGACCCAGTACTTC.

This rearrangement joins TRBV27 to TRBJ2-1; no clear D gene. The CDR3 covers 15 residues. The germline V and J ends were trimmed by 4 bases and 0 bases, with 10 bases remaining between them. The germline V gene encodes CDR1 MNHEY and CDR2 SMNVEV (reference sequence). The CDR3 region has the DNA TGTGCCAGCAGTTCCTATTCGCGCTCCTACAATGAGCAGTTCTTC. Protein product: CASSSYSRSYNEQFF.

This chain joins TRBV2 and TRBJ1-1, with D unresolved. Trimming cost V 6 bases and J 1 base, with 9 bases left between them. The CDR3 spans 13 residues. Germline CDR1 SNHLY, CDR2 FYNNEI. CDR3 sequence: CASRLSGNTEAFF. The CDR3 bases are TGTGCCAGCAGGCTCTCGGGGAACACTGAAGCTTTCTTT.

CDR3: CASSEPGRRGSYEQYF. In nucleotides, the CDR3 is TGTGCCAGCAGTGAGCCGGGGAGGAGGGGCTCCTACGAGCAGTACTTC. V usage is TRBV6-1 and J usage is TRBJ2-7; a weak D match, TRBD2 (6 bases). Trimming took off 3 bases at V and 0 bases at J, with 15 bases between the two ends. CDR1 is MNHNS, CDR2 SASEGT, per germline. CDR3 size: 16 residues.

Only one count was recorded for this clone. This chain connects TRBV5-5 to TRBJ2-3; D may be TRBD1 (6 bases). The CDR3 covers 14 residues. V gave up 6 bases and J gave up 4 bases, with 15 bases separating them. The germline gives CDR1 SGHKS, CDR2 YYEKEE (reference sequence). The CDR3 DNA follows: TGTGCCAGCAACCCGTCTCCAGGGGCAGATACGCAGTATTTT. The encoded protein is CASNPSPGADTQYF.

The chain links TRBV29-1 to TRBJ2-1; 7 bases agree with TRBD2. Germline trimming cut 5 bases from V and 5 bases from J; bases unmatched to any gene: 6. Germline values: CDR1 SQVTM, CDR2 ANQGSEA. The CDR3 loop spans 13 amino acids. CDR3 amino acids: CSVRREIDNEQFF. CDR3 coding DNA: TGCAGCGTTCGGCGGGAGATCGACAATGAGCAGTTCTTC.

CDR3 coding DNA: TGTGCCAGCAGTGATTCCCGACAGGGAACCGAAAAACTGTTTTTT. Protein: CASSDSRQGTEKLFF. The chain uses TRBV25-1 and TRBJ1-4; 7 positions match TRBD1. V shed 3 bases, J shed 8 bases, and the junction held 9 bases outside the gene matches. CDR1 and CDR2 (germline): MGHDK, SYGVNS. This CDR3 has 15 amino acids.

V gene TRBV11-2 combines with J gene TRBJ2-7; D is perhaps TRBD2 (5 bases). The CDR3 has 14 residues. Germline values: CDR1 SGHAT, CDR2 FQNNGV. The V and J ends lost 3 bases and 12 bases respectively, with 21 bases between them. In nucleotides, the CDR3 is TGTGCCAGCAGCTTTATCTATGCTAGCCGGGTGAGGTACTTC. Its translation is CASSFIYASRVRYF.